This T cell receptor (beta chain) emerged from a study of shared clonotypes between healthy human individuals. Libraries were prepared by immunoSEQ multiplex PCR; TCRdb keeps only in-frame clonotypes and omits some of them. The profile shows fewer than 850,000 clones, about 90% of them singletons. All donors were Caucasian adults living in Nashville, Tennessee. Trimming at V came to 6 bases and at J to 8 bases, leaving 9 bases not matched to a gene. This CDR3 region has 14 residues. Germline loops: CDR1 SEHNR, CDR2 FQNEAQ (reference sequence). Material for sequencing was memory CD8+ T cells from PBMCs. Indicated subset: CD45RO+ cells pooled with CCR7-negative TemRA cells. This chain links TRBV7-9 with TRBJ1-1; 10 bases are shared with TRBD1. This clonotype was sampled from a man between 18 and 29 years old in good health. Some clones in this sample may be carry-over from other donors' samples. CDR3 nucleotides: TGTGCCAGCAGTGGGGGACAGGGGATTGAGGAAGCTTTCTTT. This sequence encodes CASSGGQGIEEAFF.